Listed below are T cell receptor beta chains from one sample, sequenced in a study of immune evolution from preneoplasia to lung adenocarcinoma. The assay was immunoSEQ multiplex PCR, and TCRdb's table has in-frame clones only and misses some. The table has over 30,000 clones, 60% to 75% seen once. Sequenced material: FFPE invasive lung adenocarcinoma tissue. These receptors came from a person between 60 and 69 years old with lung adenocarcinoma. CDR3s include the opening cysteine and the closing phenylalanine or tryptophan. A D gene is named only where the DNA matches it firmly. Part of the rows lack a size; the others show once, few, many or a class for expanded clones.

DNA: TGTGCCAGCAGAACCTCCGACAGTGGACTTGAGCCCCAGCATTTT
CDR3: CASRTSDSGLEPQHF
J: TRBJ1-5
D: NA
V: TRBV28
size: NA

DNA: TGTGCCAGCAGTTACTCCCGCGGGACTAGCGGCGGGCGGGTCTTC
CDR3: CASSYSRGTSGGRVF
J: TRBJ2-1
D: TRBD2
V: TRBV6-5
size: once

DNA: TGTGCCAGCAGATCTAGGGAAGCCGGGGAGCTGTTTTTT
CDR3: CASRSREAGELFF
J: TRBJ2-2
D: NA
V: TRBV27
size: NA

DNA: TGTGCCAGCAACTCACCCAGGGCAAGTCGTAGCAATCAGCCCCAGCATTTT
CDR3: CASNSPRASRSNQPQHF
J: TRBJ1-5
D: NA
V: TRBV5-8
size: NA

DNA: TGTGCCAGCAGCGTAGATGGTAGCGGGATCTACGAGCAGTACTTC
CDR3: CASSVDGSGIYEQYF
J: TRBJ2-7
D: TRBD2
V: TRBV9
size: NA

DNA: TGCAGTGCCTTAGAGAGGAGTGGGCAGTACTTC
CDR3: CSALERSGQYF
J: TRBJ2-7
D: NA
V: TRBV20-1
size: NA

DNA: TGTGCCAGCAGCTCGTCTAGCGGGAGCTGGAGTGAGCAGTTCTTC
CDR3: CASSSSSGSWSEQFF
J: TRBJ2-1
D: TRBD2
V: TRBV11-2
size: NA

DNA: TGTGCCAGCATCAGAGGGACAGCGGGGGGCTACACCTTC
CDR3: CASIRGTAGGYTF
J: TRBJ1-2
D: TRBD1
V: TRBV7-8
size: NA

DNA: TGTGCCAGCAGTTTACTAGCGAGCAACACCGGGGAGCTGTTTTTT
CDR3: CASSLLASNTGELFF
J: TRBJ2-2
D: NA
V: TRBV28
size: NA

DNA: TGTGCCAGCTCACCACTGGGAACAGATACGCAGTATTTT
CDR3: CASSPLGTDTQYF
J: TRBJ2-3
D: NA
V: TRBV18
size: NA

DNA: TGTGCCAGCAGCTTATCAAGCGGGCGGAACACCGGGGAGCTGTTTTTT
CDR3: CASSLSSGRNTGELFF
J: TRBJ2-2
D: NA
V: TRBV7-3
size: NA

DNA: TGTGCCAGCAGCGAACGGAGGGGGGCGGATAGCAATCAGCCCCAGCATTTT
CDR3: CASSERRGADSNQPQHF
J: TRBJ1-5
D: NA
V: TRBV6-1
size: NA

DNA: TGTGCCAGCAGAAGGGTGGGTGAAAAACTGTTTTTT
CDR3: CASRRVGEKLFF
J: TRBJ1-4
D: NA
V: TRBV28
size: NA

DNA: TGTGCCATCATGGGGGGGACGGGTGATACGCAGTATTTT
CDR3: CAIMGGTGDTQYF
J: TRBJ2-3
D: TRBD2
V: TRBV10-3
size: NA

DNA: TGTGCCAGCAGGCCGATTGGGGGCGCGGGATACAATGAGCAGTTCTTC
CDR3: CASRPIGGAGYNEQFF
J: TRBJ2-1
D: NA
V: TRBV28
size: NA

DNA: TGTGCCAGCAGCCAAGTGGGGGGCTTAACGGCTAATGAAAAACTGTTTTTT
CDR3: CASSQVGGLTANEKLFF
J: TRBJ1-4
D: NA
V: TRBV4-2
size: once

DNA: TGTGCCAGCGCGACCGGGATGAACACCGGGGAGCTGTTTTTT
CDR3: CASATGMNTGELFF
J: TRBJ2-2
D: NA
V: TRBV6-5
size: NA

DNA: TGTGCCACCGCGACAGGTCCCCAGCCCCAGCATTTT
CDR3: CATATGPQPQHF
J: TRBJ1-5
D: NA
V: TRBV19
size: NA

DNA: TGTGCCAGCACGGCAGGCTACCAGAGCTCCTACGAGCAGTACTTC
CDR3: CASTAGYQSSYEQYF
J: TRBJ2-7
D: NA
V: TRBV2
size: NA

DNA: TGTGCCAGCAGTTCGTGGACTAGCGGCTACGAGCAGTACTTC
CDR3: CASSSWTSGYEQYF
J: TRBJ2-7
D: TRBD2
V: TRBV27
size: NA

DNA: TGTGCCAGCAGAGCCGGGACAGGGACCTACTATGGCTACACCTTC
CDR3: CASRAGTGTYYGYTF
J: TRBJ1-2
D: TRBD1
V: TRBV2
size: NA

DNA: TGTGCCAGCTCAAGGAGCGGGAATTCCTACGAGCAGTACTTC
CDR3: CASSRSGNSYEQYF
J: TRBJ2-7
D: TRBD2
V: TRBV18
size: NA

DNA: TGCGCCAGCAGCCAATTATCAAAACTAGCCAAAAACATTCAGTACTTC
CDR3: CASSQLSKLAKNIQYF
J: TRBJ2-4
D: NA
V: TRBV4-1
size: once

DNA: TGTGCCAGCAGTGGGCTAGCCCAAGAGACCCAGTACTTC
CDR3: CASSGLAQETQYF
J: TRBJ2-5
D: NA
V: TRBV2
size: NA